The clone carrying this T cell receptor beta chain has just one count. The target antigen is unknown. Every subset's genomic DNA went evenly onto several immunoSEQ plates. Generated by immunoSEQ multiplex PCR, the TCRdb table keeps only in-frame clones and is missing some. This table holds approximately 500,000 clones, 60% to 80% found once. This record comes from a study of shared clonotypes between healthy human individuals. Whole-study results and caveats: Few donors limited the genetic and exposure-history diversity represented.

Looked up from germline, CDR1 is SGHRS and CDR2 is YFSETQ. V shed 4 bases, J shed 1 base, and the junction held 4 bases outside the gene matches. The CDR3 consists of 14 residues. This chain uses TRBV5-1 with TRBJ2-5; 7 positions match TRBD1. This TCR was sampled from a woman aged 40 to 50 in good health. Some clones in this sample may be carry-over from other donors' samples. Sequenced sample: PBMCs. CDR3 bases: TGCGCCAGCAGCCTGACAGGGCTCCAAGAGACCCAGTACTTC. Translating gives CASSLTGLQETQYF.